This TCR beta chain was documented in a study of spatial heterogeneity in lung cancer. Study details: An average of more than ten raw reads was observed per unique TCR and UMI combination. Notes on the study in general: The appearance of ubiquitous expanded tumor TCRs in blood was greater at resection than follow-up.

This CDR3 has 15 residues. Germline V gives CDR1 KGHSH, CDR2 LQKENI. V shed 0 bases and J shed 5 bases, with 13 bases lying between them. This clonotype appeared a few times. Its specificity is unknown. Every molecule of TCR cDNA had its own unique molecular identifier. TCRdb called the 5' RACE reads again in MiXCR, with one record for every CDR3 protein. The table records under 85,000 distinct CDR3 sequences, approximately 8% of them present only once. Time point given: sample taken at primary tumor resection. Patients with untreated early-stage non-small cell lung cancer, numbering 55 to 75, were the donors.

The sample was PBMCs, taken at surgery. The chain employs TRBV18 and TRBJ2-5, with D uncertain. This TCR came from a male donor with early-stage non-small cell lung cancer. This chain's CDR3 is CASSPPGTRAETQYF. The CDR3 DNA is TGTGCCAGCTCACCACCGGGCACCCGAGCGGAGACCCAGTACTTC. Looking up the rest from reference TRBV18 and TRBJ2-5 gives the full variable domain: NAGVMQNPRHLVRRRGQEARLRCSPMKGHSHVYWYRQLPEEGLKFMVYLQKENIIDESGMPKERFSAEFPKEGPSILRIQQVVRGDSAAYFCASSPPGTRAETQYFGPGTRLLVL.